The present TCR beta chain was sequenced within a study of T cell responses to AZD1222 COVID-19 vaccine. Study-level points and caveats: Spike-specific TCR breadth and depth grew following two AZD1222 doses. The number of AZD1222 recipients seropositive at baseline was only 6 or 7. Clonal diversity was possibly underestimated; the donors were predominantly white British and more often female. Per reports, nearly half of all spike-specific TCRs target regions that are unmutated in variants.

Concerning this clone: Antigen unknown.

This CDR3 is 16 amino acids long. V was clipped by 5 bases and J by 3 bases; unmatched bases: 13. Germline CDR1 SEHNR, CDR2 FQNEAQ (reference sequence). Repertoires were generated with immunoSEQ multiplex PCR, while TCRdb's copy carries only in-frame clones and drops some. The sample consists of 150,000 or so clones, about 89% of them appearing once. The chain recombines TRBV7-9 with TRBJ2-7; the match to TRBD1 covers 7 bases. The clonotype was recovered from an adult who received the AZD1222 COVID-19 vaccine. Sample: peripheral blood, taken 28 days after the second AZD1222 dose. The CDR3, as DNA: TGTGCCAGCAGCACCCAGACAGGGCTCGCTTTCTACGAGCAGTACTTC. Protein product: CASSTQTGLAFYEQYF.